These 25 T cell receptor beta chains originate from one sample sequenced in a study of blood T cell repertoires in COVID-19. Assay used: immunoSEQ multiplex PCR; TCRdb lists only in-frame clones, some missing. The data contain some 220,000 clones, around 85% of them singletons. The source material was peripheral blood. The receptors here all came from a man between 50 and 59 years old with COVID-19, enrolled during active disease.

The sample holds one count of this clone. CDR3 region: CASSVGTSNKETQYF. CDR3 bases: TGTGCCAGCAGCGTAGGGACTAGCAATAAAGAGACCCAGTACTTC. V usage is TRBV9 and J usage is TRBJ2-5; 8 bases agree with TRBD2. V lost 0 bases, J lost 3 bases, and 4 bases stayed unmatched. Germline-derived CDR1 and CDR2 are SGDLS and YYNGEE. The length of the CDR3 is 15 residues.

The gene calls are TRBV2 and TRBJ2-7; D possibly corresponds to TRBD1 (6 bases). V was shortened by 9 bases and J by 3 bases, with 15 bases between the two germline ends. There are 13 residues in the CDR3. The V gene's germline CDR1 is SNHLY and CDR2 FYNNEI. The CDR3 loop is CASKGHENYEQYF. Here the CDR3 DNA reads TGTGCCAGTAAGGGACATGAGAACTACGAGCAGTACTTC.

The V call is TRBV7-9, the J call TRBJ2-5; 8 nucleotides match TRBD2. V lost 5 bases, J lost 5 bases, and 4 bases stayed unmatched. CDR3 length: 13 residues. The V gene's germline CDR1 is SEHNR and CDR2 FQNEAQ (reference sequence). The DNA of the CDR3 is TGTGCCAGCAGCGGACTAGCCCTGGAGACCCAGTACTTC. Amino acid sequence: CASSGLALETQYF.

The rearrangement links TRBV28 to TRBJ1-2; 7 nucleotides match TRBD1. The CDR3 is 16 residues long. Germline CDR1 MDHEN, CDR2 SYDVKM. The J segment lost 0 bases and the V segment lost 6 bases, leaving 10 bases of the junction unmatched. CDR3 loop: CASRSNWGQSNYGYTF. CDR3 in DNA: TGTGCCAGCAGATCCAACTGGGGACAGTCTAACTATGGCTACACCTTC.

The chain links TRBV25-1 to TRBJ1-2; no clear D gene. There are 13 residues in the CDR3. CDR1 MGHDK and CDR2 SYGVNS come from the germline V gene. With 7 bases removed from V and 1 base from J, the gap between germline ends came to 10 bases. The CDR3 loop is CASTSSDNYGYTF. The CDR3 region has the DNA TGTGCCAGCACGTCGTCAGATAACTATGGCTACACCTTC.

This rearrangement joins TRBV30 to TRBJ1-1; D remains unclear. CDR1 GTSNPN and CDR2 SVGIG come from the germline V gene (reference sequence). The V end was cut by 0 bases, the J end by 7 bases, with 6 bases between. This CDR3 spans 11 amino acids. The CDR3 loop is CAWSVEVEAFF. The CDR3 region has the DNA TGTGCCTGGAGTGTAGAGGTTGAAGCTTTCTTT. Variable domain in full (rest from reference TRBV30 and TRBJ1-1): SQTIHQWPATLVQPVGSPLSLECTVEGTSNPNLYWYRQAAGRGLQLLFYSVGIGQISSEVPQNLSASRPQDRQFILSSKKLLLSDSGFYLCAWSVEVEAFFGQGTRLTVV.

The rearrangement joins TRBV6-5 to TRBJ1-1; TRBD1 matches at 8 bases. CDR3 length equals 15 residues. CDR1 is MNHEY and CDR2 is SVGAGI in the germline V gene. Unmatched junction bases numbered 7, after V lost 6 bases and J lost 1 base. CDR3 sequence reads: CASRTTGGPNTEAFF. The CDR3 DNA reads as TGTGCCAGCAGGACTACAGGGGGGCCGAACACTGAAGCTTTCTTT.

The chain has TRBV2 and TRBJ1-2; D might be TRBD1 (5 bases). This CDR3 comprises 16 residues. CDR1 is SNHLY and CDR2 is FYNNEI in the germline V gene. Trimming pared 2 bases from V and 2 bases from J, leaving 15 bases between. In nucleotides, the CDR3 is TGTGCCAGCAGTGAACATCGTTGGGGCCCAAACTATGGCTACACCTTC. Amino acids: CASSEHRWGPNYGYTF.

The rearrangement uses TRBV3-1 (or the pseudogene TRBV3-2) and TRBJ1-4; D is uncertain. Germline V gene sequence: CDR1 LGHDT, CDR2 YNNKEL (reference sequence). V was trimmed by 3 bases and J by 10 bases, leaving 15 bases between them. CDR3 size: 14 residues. CDR3 protein: CASSQFGSEPKLFF. The CDR3 DNA follows: TGTGCCAGCAGCCAGTTCGGGTCGGAGCCAAAACTGTTTTTT.

The V and J genes are TRBV11-3 and TRBJ2-1; weak D call: TRBD2 (7 bases). V shed 2 bases and J shed 2 bases, with 10 bases lying between them. Germline lookup yields CDR1 SGHNT and CDR2 YENEEA. The length of the CDR3 is 15 residues. CDR3 region: CASSLRGAPYNEQFF. Written as DNA, the CDR3 is TGTGCCAGCAGCTTACGGGGGGCGCCCTACAATGAGCAGTTCTTC.

J is TRBJ2-5 and V is TRBV6-5; 11 bases agree with TRBD1. The CDR3 totals 16 residues. The germline gives CDR1 MNHEY, CDR2 SVGAGI. V trimming: 2 bases; J trimming: 5 bases; junction bases outside the gene matches: 7. The CDR3 coding sequence is TGTGCCAGCAGTTACGGCAGGACAGGGGGCCTGGAGACCCAGTACTTC. Encoded protein: CASSYGRTGGLETQYF.

This chain uses TRBV3-1 (or the pseudogene TRBV3-2) with TRBJ1-5; D is possibly TRBD1 (6 bases). Germline assignment: CDR1 LGHDT and CDR2 YNNKEL (reference sequence). The CDR3 has 15 residues. Trimming removed 3 bases from V and 3 bases from J, with 12 bases in between. DNA of the CDR3: TGTGCCAGCAGCCACAGCGACAGGTTCAATCAGCCCCAGCATTTT. Residues: CASSHSDRFNQPQHF.

This chain connects TRBV7-9 to TRBJ2-1; D perhaps matches TRBD1 (6 bases). V was shortened by 1 base and J by 2 bases, with 9 bases between the two germline ends. This CDR3 is built from 15 residues. Germline V gene sequence: CDR1 SEHNR, CDR2 FQNEAQ (reference sequence). CDR3 DNA sequence: TGTGCCAGCAGCTTAGAAGGGGGTACCTACAATGAGCAGTTCTTC. Amino acid sequence: CASSLEGGTYNEQFF.

Only a few counts were recorded for this clone. The chain combines TRBV6-5 with TRBJ1-6; no clear D. The V end lost 2 bases, the J end lost 11 bases, and 10 bases lay between the germline ends. CDR3 length equals 13 residues. The germline V gene has CDR1 MNHEY and CDR2 SVGAGI. DNA of the CDR3: TGTGCCAGCAGTTACGACGGGAGTCCACCCCTCCACTTT. Its protein is CASSYDGSPPLHF.

This chain uses TRBV24-1 with TRBJ2-7; D perhaps matches TRBD2 (6 bases). This CDR3 contains 15 residues. Germline loops: CDR1 KGHDR, CDR2 SFDVKD. Trimming removed 3 bases at V and 6 bases at J, with 17 bases between. In nucleotides, the CDR3 is TGTGCCACCAGTGATCCTAGGGAAGGAGGGCGCGAGCAGTACTTC. It codes for CATSDPREGGREQYF.

The V call is TRBV30, the J call TRBJ1-5, with D maybe TRBD1 (5 bases). V shed 5 bases and J shed 9 bases, with 14 bases lying between them. Per the germline V gene, CDR1 is GTSNPN and CDR2 is SVGIG (reference sequence). CDR3 length equals 12 residues. The CDR3 spells CAWGDSGSPQHF. CDR3 sequence (DNA): TGTGCCTGGGGGGACTCGGGATCGCCCCAGCATTTT.

This clone was observed a few times. The chain has TRBV28 and TRBJ1-1; TRBD1 might be the D (5 bases). Trimming pared 6 bases from V and 4 bases from J, leaving 15 bases between. CDR3 length: 14 amino acids. Germline-derived CDR1 and CDR2 are MDHEN and SYDVKM. The CDR3, as DNA: TGTGCCAGCAGGGAGGGGTTGACGGCCACTGAAGCTTTCTTT. Amino acid sequence: CASREGLTATEAFF.

The chain links TRBV5-4 to TRBJ2-1; TRBD2 is a possible D gene (6 bases). The V and J ends lost 5 bases and 2 bases respectively, with 11 bases between them. The CDR3 loop spans 14 amino acids. In germline, CDR1 is SGHNT, CDR2 YYREEE (reference sequence). Here the CDR3 reads CASSHGGTYNEQFF. The CDR3 DNA sequence: TGTGCCAGCAGTCACGGGGGTACCTACAATGAGCAGTTCTTC.

The chain employs TRBV2 and TRBJ2-2; 13 bases fit TRBD2. V gave up 6 bases and J gave up 2 bases; unmatched junction bases: 6. The CDR3 consists of 17 residues. CDR1 is SNHLY and CDR2 is FYNNEI in the germline V gene. CDR3 protein: CASRMTSGGRNTGELFF. CDR3 nucleotide sequence: TGTGCCAGCAGAATGACTAGCGGGGGGCGAAACACCGGGGAGCTGTTTTTT.

V usage is TRBV19 and J usage is TRBJ1-2; 8 bases line up with TRBD1. Trimming cost V 9 bases and J 5 bases; bases outside gene matches: 5. The germline V gene encodes CDR1 LNHDA and CDR2 SQIVND (reference sequence). The CDR3 consists of 12 residues. The CDR3 coding sequence is TGTGCCAGCGGACAGGGCGGTTATGGCTACACCTTC. Translation gives CASGQGGYGYTF.

V usage is TRBV5-6 and J usage is TRBJ1-2; D gene uncertain. V gave up 0 bases and J gave up 0 bases, with 12 bases separating them. Germline CDR1 SGHDT, CDR2 YYEEEE. CDR3 length: 16 amino acids. The CDR3 coding sequence is TGTGCCAGCAGCTTGGCCTCGGGAACCGCTAACTATGGCTACACCTTC. Its translation is CASSLASGTANYGYTF.

This chain joins TRBV4-2 and TRBJ2-7; 11 nucleotides align to TRBD2. Per germline, CDR1 LGHNA and CDR2 YNFKEQ. This CDR3 comprises 17 residues. The V gene end was trimmed by 1 base and the J gene end by 5 bases; junction bases not matched to a gene: 10. The CDR3 DNA is TGTGCCAGCAGCCAAGTTAGCGGGGGGGCCCGTGAGGACGAGCAGTACTTC. Protein product: CASSQVSGGAREDEQYF.

The chain employs TRBV15 and TRBJ2-4, with D perhaps TRBD1 (6 bases). Germline CDR1 is LNHNV and CDR2 is YYDKDF (reference sequence). Between the trimmed V and J ends, which lost 1 base and 0 bases, there was a span of 10 bases. The CDR3 sequence is 16 residues long. DNA of the CDR3: TGTGCCACCAGCAGAGGGGAAGGGGGAGCCAAAAACATTCAGTACTTC. It is translated as CATSRGEGGAKNIQYF.

V gene TRBV5-1 combines with J gene TRBJ2-2; D is possibly TRBD1 (6 bases). Trimming shortened V by 0 bases and J by 6 bases, and 15 bases separated the two germline ends. The CDR3 sequence is 16 residues long. Per germline, CDR1 SGHRS and CDR2 YFSETQ. The CDR3 sequence is CASSLAGTRGSGELFF. The CDR3 nucleotides are TGCGCCAGCAGCTTGGCCGGGACAAGAGGATCCGGGGAGCTGTTTTTT. The variable domain in full, with the rest retrieved from reference TRBV5-1 and TRBJ2-2, is KAGVTQTPRYLIKTRGQQVTLSCSPISGHRSVSWYQQTPGQGLQFLFEYFSETQRNKGNFPGRFSGRQFSNSRSEMNVSTLELGDSALYLCASSLAGTRGSGELFFGEGSRLTVL.

In this sample, this clone turned up once. The rearrangement links TRBV28 to TRBJ1-5, with 8 nucleotides matching TRBD1. The CDR3 spans 15 residues. The J segment lost 5 bases and the V segment lost 6 bases, leaving 9 bases of the junction unmatched. Germline-derived CDR1 and CDR2 are MDHEN and SYDVKM. The CDR3 sequence is CASRILTGVDQPQHF. CDR3 nucleotides: TGTGCCAGCAGGATCTTGACAGGGGTAGATCAGCCCCAGCATTTT.